This is a list of T cell receptor beta chains from one sample in a study of CD8 T cells in ankylosing spondylitis. Via MiXCR, TCRdb re-called the 5' RACE reads, giving one row per CDR3 protein. This table holds about 840,000 distinct CDR3 sequences, about 10% found once. The source material was blood, either unsorted or a sorted T cell fraction (not recorded which). The receptors originated from a male donor with ankylosing spondylitis. Each CDR3 is given with its conserved first and last residue. Fields, in order: J gene, D gene, V gene, clone size, CDR3 protein, CDR3 DNA. The D gene is left open where the match is weak. Clone size appears in some rows only: once, few, many, or a class for an expanded clone.

J: TRBJ2-3
D: TRBD1
V: TRBV7-3
size: few
CDR3: CASSTGQTTDTQYF
DNA: TGTGCCAGCAGCACGGGACAGACCACAGATACGCAGTATTTT

J: TRBJ1-1
D: .
V: TRBV6-5
size: .
CDR3: CASSYSGTGRGTEAFF
DNA: TGTGCCAGCAGTTACAGTGGGACGGGTCGAGGGACTGAAGCTTTCTTT

J: TRBJ2-3
D: TRBD1
V: TRBV3-1
size: .
CDR3: CASSQDIRTGGEPDTQYF
DNA: TGTGCCAGCAGCCAAGATATTCGGACAGGGGGCGAGCCAGATACGCAGTATTTT

J: TRBJ2-7
D: TRBD2
V: TRBV20-1
size: few
CDR3: CSATQRGGSYEQYF
DNA: TGCAGTGCTACTCAGCGGGGGGGCTCCTACGAGCAGTACTTC

J: TRBJ2-1
D: TRBD1
V: TRBV7-8
size: .
CDR3: CASSSRPPGQSYNEQFF
DNA: TGTGCCAGCAGCTCCCGGCCGCCGGGACAGAGCTACAATGAGCAGTTCTTC

J: TRBJ2-7
D: TRBD2
V: TRBV12-3/TRBV12-4
size: .
CDR3: CASSTGTSGRYEQYF
DNA: TGTGCCAGCAGTACCGGGACTAGCGGGAGGTACGAGCAGTACTTC

J: TRBJ1-4
D: .
V: TRBV5-6
size: many
CDR3: CASSLAVTTVSEKLFF
DNA: TGTGCCAGCAGCTTGGCCGTGACGACAGTCTCTGAAAAACTGTTTTTT

J: TRBJ2-7
D: .
V: TRBV27
size: .
CDR3: CASSFTRLRVHEQYF
DNA: TGTGCCAGCAGTTTTACTAGGTTACGCGTCCACGAGCAGTACTTC

J: TRBJ2-5
D: .
V: TRBV25-1
size: many
CDR3: CASRLGETQYF
DNA: TGTGCCAGCAGACTTGGAGAGACCCAGTACTTC

J: TRBJ1-1
D: .
V: TRBV7-9
size: few
CDR3: CASSLLGSLNTEAFF
DNA: TGTGCCAGCAGCTTATTAGGCAGCCTGAACACTGAAGCTTTCTTT

J: TRBJ2-5
D: .
V: TRBV15
size: .
CDR3: CATSRGAGEQETQYF
DNA: TGTGCCACCAGCAGGGGGGCAGGGGAGCAAGAGACCCAGTACTTC

J: TRBJ1-2
D: .
V: TRBV2
size: .
CDR3: CASGGGGRYGYTF
DNA: TGTGCCAGCGGCGGGGGGGGGAGGTATGGCTACACCTTC

J: TRBJ2-1
D: TRBD2
V: TRBV7-2
size: few
CDR3: CASSFWSSGSDEQFF
DNA: TGTGCCAGCAGCTTTTGGAGTAGCGGGAGCGATGAGCAGTTCTTC

J: TRBJ2-3
D: TRBD1
V: TRBV7-2
size: many
CDR3: CASSLMGQGSDTQYF
DNA: TGTGCCAGCAGCTTAATGGGACAGGGATCAGATACGCAGTATTTT

J: TRBJ2-5
D: TRBD2
V: TRBV5-6
size: few
CDR3: CASRYGLAGETQYF
DNA: TGTGCCAGCAGATACGGACTAGCGGGAGAGACCCAGTACTTC